This entry lists 27 T cell receptor beta chains sequenced from one sample in a study of blood T cell repertoires in COVID-19. Repertoires were generated with immunoSEQ multiplex PCR, while TCRdb's copy carries only in-frame clones and drops some. This sample has 260,000 or so clones; around 90% occur once, and the top ten carry roughly 9%. The sequencing input was peripheral blood. The receptors come from a man aged 18 to 30 with active or convalescent COVID-19.

The J gene is TRBJ1-5, the V gene TRBV3-1 (or the pseudogene TRBV3-2); TRBD1 matches 9 bases. Germline V gene sequence: CDR1 LGHDT, CDR2 YNNKEL (reference sequence). The CDR3 spans 15 residues. J gave up 3 bases and V 3 bases, and 3 bases lay outside the gene matches. DNA of the CDR3: TGTGCCAGCAGCCACCGGGACAGGGACAATCAGCCCCAGCATTTT. Its protein product is CASSHRDRDNQPQHF.

This clone has only one observation. The V gene is TRBV5-1, the J gene TRBJ1-1, with 8 bases matching TRBD1. Trimming removed 0 bases from V and 6 bases from J; junction bases left unmatched: 7. The CDR3 extends over 15 amino acids. Germline V gene sequence: CDR1 SGHRS, CDR2 YFSETQ. The CDR3 DNA reads TGCGCCAGCAGCTTGGAGGGCAGGGGGCCATCTGAAGCTTTCTTT. Translated, it gives CASSLEGRGPSEAFF. The entire variable domain, with the rest obtained from reference TRBV5-1 and TRBJ1-1, is as follows: KAGVTQTPRYLIKTRGQQVTLSCSPISGHRSVSWYQQTPGQGLQFLFEYFSETQRNKGNFPGRFSGRQFSNSRSEMNVSTLELGDSALYLCASSLEGRGPSEAFFGQGTRLTVV.

The genes are TRBV10-2 and TRBJ2-4, with TRBD2 identical over 9 bases. Trimming cost V 8 bases and J 8 bases; bases outside gene matches: 10. The CDR3 contains 14 residues. The germline CDR1 and CDR2 sequences are WSHSY and SAAADI. The CDR3 DNA sequence: TGCGCCAGCCTGTTTGCGGGGGGGCTTGACATTCAGTACTTC. This sequence encodes CASLFAGGLDIQYF.

The chain employs TRBV6-4 and TRBJ2-1, with TRBD2 matching 10 bases. V lost 8 bases, J lost 6 bases, and 13 bases stayed unmatched. This CDR3 has 16 residues. Germline V lookup: CDR1 MRHNA, CDR2 SNTAGT. In nucleotides, the CDR3 is TGTGCCAGCTCCCCGGGGAGCGGGGGGGCGTCCAATGAGCAGTTCTTC. Protein product: CASSPGSGGASNEQFF.

V is TRBV11-2 and J is TRBJ2-5, with 8 nucleotides matching TRBD1. The CDR3 extends over 14 amino acids. The germline gives CDR1 SGHAT, CDR2 FQNNGV. Germline trimming cut 4 bases from V and 5 bases from J; bases unmatched to any gene: 6. CDR3 coding DNA: TGTGCCAGCAGCTGGACAGGGATTATGGAGACCCAGTACTTC. It encodes CASSWTGIMETQYF.

CDR3 amino acids: CASSPLAGGLSGELFF. CDR3 coding DNA: TGTGCCAGCAGCCCCCTGGCGGGGGGGCTCTCCGGGGAGCTGTTTTTT. The chain joins TRBV7-2 to TRBJ2-2; 9 bases map to TRBD2. Germline CDR1 and CDR2: SGHTA and FQGNSA. J gave up 6 bases and V 5 bases, and 10 bases lay outside the gene matches. The CDR3 is 16 residues long.

This clone was detected only once. V is TRBV9 and J is TRBJ1-4; TRBD1 matches 7 bases. CDR1 and CDR2 from the germline V gene are SGDLS and YYNGEE. Trimming took 3 bases from V and 6 from J; bases not matched to a gene: 5. CDR3 length equals 14 residues. The CDR3 DNA reads TGTGCCAGCAGCGACAGGGGCGGAGATGAAAAACTGTTTTTT. Encoded protein: CASSDRGGDEKLFF.

The chain combines TRBV9 with TRBJ2-5, with 9 nucleotides matching TRBD2. Germline CDR1 is SGDLS and CDR2 is YYNGEE. The CDR3 runs to 16 residues. V shed 4 bases and J 2 bases; nucleotides not matched to a gene: 9. This chain's CDR3 is CASSPTSLAGQETQYF. In DNA, the CDR3 is TGTGCCAGCAGCCCCACGTCTCTAGCGGGGCAAGAGACCCAGTACTTC.

The rearrangement joins TRBV14 to TRBJ2-3, with D possibly matching TRBD2 (6 bases). The CDR3 loop spans 15 amino acids. Germline V gene lookup returns CDR1 SGHDN and CDR2 FVKESK. V lost 4 bases and J lost 3, with 14 bases in between. The CDR3 region is CASSRLVGGTDTQYF. CDR3 nucleotide sequence: TGTGCCAGCAGCCGCCTTGTGGGGGGAACAGATACGCAGTATTTT.

The chain couples TRBV7-2 to TRBJ1-1; TRBD1 matches 9 bases. The CDR3 extends over 14 amino acids. J lost 5 bases, V lost 2 bases, and 3 bases had no gene match. Germline-derived CDR1 and CDR2 are SGHTA and FQGNSA. In DNA, the CDR3 is TGTGCCAGCAGCTTACACAGGGGGCAAACTGAAGCTTTCTTT. Translating gives CASSLHRGQTEAFF.

J is TRBJ2-7 and V is TRBV6-6; D remains unclear. The germline gives CDR1 MNHNY, CDR2 SVGAGI (reference sequence). V was pared by 0 bases and J by 3 bases, with 9 bases between. This CDR3 is 14 amino acids long. Here the CDR3 DNA reads TGTGCCAGCAGTTACTCCCGGGTCAGCTACGAGCAGTACTTC. This gives the protein CASSYSRVSYEQYF.

The chain is built from TRBV19 and TRBJ2-5, with D possibly being TRBD1 (6 bases). The CDR3 extends over 14 amino acids. CDR1 LNHDA and CDR2 SQIVND come from the germline V gene (reference sequence). Trimming removed 9 bases from V and 3 bases from J, with 17 bases in between. The CDR3 is CASLGQGSKETQYF. In DNA, the CDR3 is TGTGCCAGCCTGGGGCAGGGGTCCAAAGAGACCCAGTACTTC.

This clone was detected a few times. This sequence joins TRBV4-3 and TRBJ1-2; D is unclear. CDR3 length: 14 amino acids. The germline gives CDR1 LGHNA, CDR2 YSLEER. The V end lost 0 bases, the J end lost 4 bases, and 9 bases lay between the germline ends. The CDR3 bases are TGCGCCAGCAGCCAAGAAGGAGTCCTCTATGGCTACACCTTC. Translated: CASSQEGVLYGYTF.

V and J are TRBV10-3 and TRBJ2-2; no definite D call. The germline V gene encodes CDR1 ENHRY and CDR2 SYGVKD. Trimming shortened V by 5 bases and J by 7 bases, and 11 bases separated the two germline ends. This CDR3 region has 13 residues. The DNA of the CDR3 is TGTGCCATCAGTCAATCCGGTGGCGGGGAGCTGTTTTTT. Translation gives CAISQSGGGELFF.

This clone was found many times. This chain uses TRBV20-1 with TRBJ1-3; D gene unclear. Trimming pared 5 bases from V and 0 bases from J, leaving 8 bases between. CDR1 DFQATT and CDR2 SNEGSKA come from the germline V gene (reference sequence). The CDR3 has 13 residues. CDR3: CSARGLSGNTIYF. CDR3 nucleotides: TGCAGTGCTCGTGGACTCTCTGGAAACACCATATATTTT.

The chain employs TRBV18 and TRBJ2-5; no definite D call. The CDR3 spans 18 residues. The V gene lost 2 bases and the J gene lost 0 bases, with 19 bases spanning the gap. Germline V gene sequence: CDR1 KGHSH, CDR2 LQKENI. The CDR3 protein is CASSPKQTPVGDQETQYF. The CDR3, as DNA: TGTGCCAGCTCACCAAAACAAACGCCGGTAGGAGACCAAGAGACCCAGTACTTC.

CDR3 protein: CASRQGPATNEKLFF. The CDR3 bases are TGCGCCAGCAGACAGGGACCGGCAACTAATGAAAAACTGTTTTTT. V usage is TRBV5-1 and J usage is TRBJ1-4; weak D call: TRBD1 (6 bases). The CDR3 loop spans 15 amino acids. The V gene lost 5 bases and the J gene lost 0 bases, with 11 bases spanning the gap. Germline V gene data show CDR1 as SGHRS and CDR2 as YFSETQ.

The chain has TRBV7-9 and TRBJ1-1; D remains unclear. The CDR3 covers 13 residues. Germline loops: CDR1 SEHNR, CDR2 FQNEAQ (reference sequence). V was cut by 10 bases and J by 7 bases, with 19 bases left in between. The CDR3 reads CATKNQEVLEAFF. DNA of the CDR3: TGTGCCACCAAAAACCAGGAAGTTCTTGAAGCTTTCTTT.

This clone was seen a handful of times. This sequence joins TRBV19 and TRBJ2-7; tentatively, D is TRBD1 (5 bases). V lost 5 bases to trimming and J lost 0 bases, with 14 bases between them. The CDR3 spans 15 residues. Germline values: CDR1 LNHDA, CDR2 SQIVND (reference sequence). This chain's CDR3 is CASSHLQDSSYEQYF. The CDR3, as DNA: TGTGCCAGTAGTCACCTACAGGATTCCTCCTACGAGCAGTACTTC.

This clone appeared once. The rearrangement links TRBV6-5 to TRBJ1-2; no clear D. V gave up 6 bases and J gave up 4 bases, with 15 bases separating them. CDR1 and CDR2 from the germline V gene are MNHEY and SVGAGI. The CDR3 contains 14 residues. This chain's CDR3 is CASSRRAGGYGYTF. CDR3 DNA sequence: TGTGCCAGCAGCCGCCGTGCGGGCGGCTATGGCTACACCTTC.

The chain combines TRBV3-1 (or the pseudogene TRBV3-2) with TRBJ1-2; maybe TRBD1 (6 bases). The CDR3 sequence is 13 residues long. V gave up 4 bases and J gave up 3 bases, with 9 bases separating them. CDR1 LGHDT and CDR2 YNNKEL come from the germline V gene (reference sequence). CDR3 region: CASSLAGDYGYTF. The DNA of the CDR3 is TGTGCCAGCAGCCTGGCAGGGGACTATGGCTACACCTTC.

The chain joins TRBV25-1 to TRBJ1-6; 7 nucleotides line up with TRBD1. The CDR3 is made up of 18 amino acids. Germline V gene lookup returns CDR1 MGHDK and CDR2 SYGVNS. The V segment lost 4 bases and the J segment 0 bases; nucleotides outside the gene matches: 9. This chain's CDR3 is CASSGEGALSSYNSPLHF. The DNA for the CDR3 is TGTGCCAGCAGTGGAGAGGGGGCCCTAAGCTCCTATAATTCACCCCTCCACTTT.

This clone has just one count. The rearrangement joins TRBV24-1 to TRBJ2-3; TRBD1 matches at 8 bases. The germline V gene encodes CDR1 KGHDR and CDR2 SFDVKD. This CDR3 comprises 20 residues. V trimming: 4 bases; J trimming: 2 bases; junction bases outside the gene matches: 19. The DNA for the CDR3 is TGTGCCACCAGTGACCAGGACAGGGTGAAACCCAACCATCCCACAGATACGCAGTATTTT. This translates into CATSDQDRVKPNHPTDTQYF.

The V gene is TRBV7-9, the J gene TRBJ2-2, with D possibly TRBD1 on 6 matching bases. CDR1 and CDR2 (germline): SEHNR, FQNEAQ (reference sequence). The CDR3 is 13 amino acids. Trimming took 5 bases from V and 7 from J, leaving 11 bases between them. The CDR3: CASSPGAGGELFF. The CDR3 coding sequence is TGTGCCAGCAGCCCAGGGGCAGGCGGGGAGCTGTTTTTT.

The genes are TRBV4-1 and TRBJ2-7; 8 bases agree with TRBD2. Germline V gene lookup returns CDR1 MGHRA and CDR2 YSYEKL. V was clipped by 4 bases and J by 2 bases; unmatched bases: 10. The CDR3 runs to 16 residues. Here the CDR3 reads CASSLDFGGGPYEQYF. CDR3 sequence (DNA): TGCGCCAGCAGCCTCGATTTTGGCGGGGGGCCCTACGAGCAGTACTTC.

V and J are TRBV5-1 and TRBJ2-7, with 8 bases matching TRBD1. Germline lookup yields CDR1 SGHRS and CDR2 YFSETQ. Losses at the gene ends were 0 bases for V and 2 bases for J; bases not matched to a gene: 1. The CDR3 runs 14 residues. The CDR3 is CASSLGTGPYEQYF. The CDR3 coding sequence is TGCGCCAGCAGCTTGGGGACAGGGCCCTACGAGCAGTACTTC.

The V gene is TRBV2, the J gene TRBJ1-6; D might be TRBD1 (5 bases). Germline CDR1 is SNHLY and CDR2 is FYNNEI. With 6 bases removed from V and 9 bases from J, the gap between germline ends came to 15 bases. The CDR3 spans 14 residues. CDR3 region: CASRIEGDSSPLHF. The CDR3 DNA is TGTGCCAGCAGAATCGAAGGGGATAGTTCACCCCTCCACTTT.